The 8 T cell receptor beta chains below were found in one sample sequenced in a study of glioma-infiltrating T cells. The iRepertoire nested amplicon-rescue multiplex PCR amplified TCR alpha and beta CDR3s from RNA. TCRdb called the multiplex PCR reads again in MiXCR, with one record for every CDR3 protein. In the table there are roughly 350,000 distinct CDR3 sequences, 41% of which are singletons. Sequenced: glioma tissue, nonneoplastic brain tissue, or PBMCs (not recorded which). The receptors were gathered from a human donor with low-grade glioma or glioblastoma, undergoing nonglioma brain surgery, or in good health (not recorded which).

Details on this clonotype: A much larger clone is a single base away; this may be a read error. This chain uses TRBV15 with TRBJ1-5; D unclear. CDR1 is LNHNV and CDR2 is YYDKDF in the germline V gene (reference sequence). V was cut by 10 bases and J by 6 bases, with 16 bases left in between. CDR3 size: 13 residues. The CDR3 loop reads CASSEGRVQPQHF. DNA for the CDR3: TGTGCCAGCAGTGAAGGGAGGGTTCAGCCCCAGCATTTT.

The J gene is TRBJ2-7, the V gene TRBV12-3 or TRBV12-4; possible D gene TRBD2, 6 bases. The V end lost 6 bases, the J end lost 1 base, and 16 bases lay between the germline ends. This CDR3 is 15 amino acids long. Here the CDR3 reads CASSPHRLESYEQYF. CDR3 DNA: TGTGCCAGCAGCCCGCACCGACTAGAATCCTACGAGCAGTACTTC.

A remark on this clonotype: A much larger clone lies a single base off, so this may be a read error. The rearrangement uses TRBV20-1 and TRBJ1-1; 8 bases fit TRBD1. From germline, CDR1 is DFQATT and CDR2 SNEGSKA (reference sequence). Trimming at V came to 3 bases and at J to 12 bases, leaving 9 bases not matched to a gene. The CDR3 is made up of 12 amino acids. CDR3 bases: TGCAGTGCTAGGATTCGCAGGGGGCAAACTTTCTTT. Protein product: CSARIRRGQTFF.

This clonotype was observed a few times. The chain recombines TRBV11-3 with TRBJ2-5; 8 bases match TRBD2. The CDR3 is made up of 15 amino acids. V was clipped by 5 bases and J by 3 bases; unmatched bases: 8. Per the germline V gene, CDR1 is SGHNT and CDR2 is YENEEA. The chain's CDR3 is CASSLGTRSEETQYF. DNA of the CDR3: TGTGCCAGCAGCCTCGGGACTAGGTCAGAAGAGACCCAGTACTTC. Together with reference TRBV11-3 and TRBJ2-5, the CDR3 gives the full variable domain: EAGVVQSPRYKIIEKKQPVAFWCNPISGHNTLYWYLQNLGQGPELLIRYENEEAVDDSQLPKDRFSAERLKGVDSTLKIQPAELGDSAVYLCASSLGTRSEETQYFGPGTRLLVL.

The CDR3 bases are TGTGCCAGCAGCCAAGAGTTCCCGACTAGGGAGACCCAGTACTTC. Its translation: CASSQEFPTRETQYF. V usage is TRBV4-2 and J usage is TRBJ2-5; D is perhaps TRBD2 (6 bases). Trimming left V 0 bases short and J 5 bases short, with 13 bases between. The length of the CDR3 is 15 residues. From germline, CDR1 is LGHNA and CDR2 YNFKEQ.

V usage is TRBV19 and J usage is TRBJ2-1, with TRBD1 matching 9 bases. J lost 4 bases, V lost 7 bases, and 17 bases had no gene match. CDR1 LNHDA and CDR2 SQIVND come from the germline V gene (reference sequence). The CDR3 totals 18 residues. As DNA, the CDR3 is TGTGCCAGTACCTCAAGACAGGGGGGAATTTCTAGGTACAATGAGCAGTTCTTC. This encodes CASTSRQGGISRYNEQFF. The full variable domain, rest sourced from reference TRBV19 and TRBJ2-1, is DGGITQSPKYLFRKEGQNVTLSCEQNLNHDAMYWYRQDPGQGLRLIYYSQIVNDFQKGDIAEGYSVSREKKESFPLTVTSAQKNPTAFYLCASTSRQGGISRYNEQFFGPGTRLTVL.

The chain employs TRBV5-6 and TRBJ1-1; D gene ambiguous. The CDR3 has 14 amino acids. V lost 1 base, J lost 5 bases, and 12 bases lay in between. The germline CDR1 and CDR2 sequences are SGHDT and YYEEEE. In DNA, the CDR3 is TGTGCCAGCAGCTTGCCGGGGTGGAATACTGAAGCTTTCTTT. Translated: CASSLPGWNTEAFF. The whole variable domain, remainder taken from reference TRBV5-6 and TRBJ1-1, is DAGVTQSPTHLIKTRGQQVTLRCSPKSGHDTVSWYQQALGQGPQFIFQYYEEEERQRGNFPDRFSGHQFPNYSSELNVNALLLGDSALYLCASSLPGWNTEAFFGQGTRLTVV.

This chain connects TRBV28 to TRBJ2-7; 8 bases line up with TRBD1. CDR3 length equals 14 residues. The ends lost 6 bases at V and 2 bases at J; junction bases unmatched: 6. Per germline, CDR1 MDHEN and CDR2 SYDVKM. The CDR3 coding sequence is TGTGCCAGCAGACACCAGGGGGCCACCTACGAGCAGTACTTC. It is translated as CASRHQGATYEQYF.